This T cell receptor beta chain emerged from a study of siplizumab effects on memory and regulatory T cells. To note about this clone: Its antigen is not known.

Assaying covered approximately 100,000 TCR templates per sample. Here immunoSEQ multiplex PCR was the method, and the copy in TCRdb shows in-frame clones only, minus some. Among 70,000 or so clones, 91% were seen once, and the ten largest hold around 30%. Points from the study as a whole: Major contributors to the alloresponse seemed to be naive T cells, which also appeared more diverse than memory cells. In the presence of siplizumab, alloreactive sequences traceable to unstimulated CD4+ memory cells were significantly reduced. Phenotypic classification as naive or memory proved unattainable for roughly 75-97% of proliferating CD4+ or CD8+ clones.

Per the germline V gene, CDR1 is GTSNPN and CDR2 is SVGIG (reference sequence). This CDR3 is 13 amino acids long. The V end was cut by 5 bases, the J end by 0 bases, with 11 bases between. V and J are TRBV30 and TRBJ2-7; possible D gene TRBD2, 5 bases. The receptor comes from a human donor in good health. Sequencing was performed on CD8+ T cells sorted from blood. CDR3 in amino acids: CAWSSGNSYEQYF. Written as DNA, the CDR3 is TGTGCCTGGTCCAGCGGAAACTCCTACGAGCAGTACTTC.